This entry lists 6 T cell receptor beta chains sequenced from one sample in a study of blood T cell repertoires in COVID-19. Generated by immunoSEQ multiplex PCR, the TCRdb table keeps only in-frame clones and is missing some. The table lists about 52,000 clones, 86% of them singletons, with around 23% in the top ten. The sequencing sample was made of peripheral blood. The receptors here all came from an elderly woman with acute or convalescent COVID-19.

The chain carries TRBV28 and TRBJ2-7, with D possibly TRBD1 on 6 matching bases. Trimming stripped 0 bases from V and 5 bases from J, with 14 bases between. Germline-derived CDR1 and CDR2 are MDHEN and SYDVKM. The CDR3 is made up of 15 amino acids. Here the CDR3 reads CASSLWAQGNNEQYF. CDR3 bases: TGTGCCAGCAGTTTATGGGCACAGGGCAATAACGAGCAGTACTTC.

The V gene is TRBV29-1, the J gene TRBJ1-1; possible D gene TRBD1, 5 bases. V was cut by 5 bases and J by 4 bases, with 11 bases left in between. Per the germline V gene, CDR1 is SQVTM and CDR2 is ANQGSEA. This CDR3 spans 12 amino acids. The CDR3, as DNA: TGCAGCGTTTTCGACAGCGCCACTGAAGCTTTCTTT. The encoded protein is CSVFDSATEAFF.

The gene calls are TRBV5-1 and TRBJ2-2, with TRBD1 identical over 7 bases. CDR1 is SGHRS and CDR2 is YFSETQ in the germline V gene. V was pared by 4 bases and J by 7 bases, with 10 bases of the junction left unmatched. The CDR3 extends over 15 amino acids. The CDR3 nucleotides read TGCGCCAGCAGCCAAACAGGGGTCTCGGGCGGGGAGCTGTTTTTT. Residues: CASSQTGVSGGELFF.

In regard to this clone: One junction end does not reproduce the germline sequence, and a read error may be involved. This chain uses TRBV28 with TRBJ1-1, with D maybe TRBD1 (5 bases). The CDR3 totals 12 residues. In germline, CDR1 is MDHEN, CDR2 SYDVKM. The CDR3, as DNA: TGTGCCAGCTCATCAGGGAACGCTGAAGCTTTCTTT. This gives the protein CASSSGNAEAFF. Together with reference TRBV28 and TRBJ1-1, the CDR3 gives the full variable domain: DVKVTQSSRYLVKRTGEKVFLECVQDMDHENMFWYRQDPGLGLRLIYFSYDVKMKEKGDIPEGYSVSREKKERFSLILESASTNQTSMYLCASSSGNAEAFFGQGTRLTVV.

This clone came up once. This chain uses TRBV2 with TRBJ2-2; 14 positions match TRBD2. Germline V gene sequence: CDR1 SNHLY, CDR2 FYNNEI. Unmatched junction bases numbered 8, after V lost 6 bases and J lost 5 bases. This CDR3 has 17 amino acids. The DNA of the CDR3 is TGTGCCAGCAGGAGGGGACTAGCGGGAGTAGGAACCGGGGAGCTGTTTTTT. Its translation is CASRRGLAGVGTGELFF.

J is TRBJ1-2 and V is TRBV15, with no clear D. The germline CDR1 and CDR2 sequences are LNHNV and YYDKDF (reference sequence). V dropped 0 bases and J dropped 4 bases, with 9 bases sitting between them. The CDR3 is 14 residues long. The chain's CDR3 is CATSREAGIYGYTF. CDR3 nucleotide sequence: TGTGCCACCAGCAGAGAAGCAGGCATCTATGGCTACACCTTC.